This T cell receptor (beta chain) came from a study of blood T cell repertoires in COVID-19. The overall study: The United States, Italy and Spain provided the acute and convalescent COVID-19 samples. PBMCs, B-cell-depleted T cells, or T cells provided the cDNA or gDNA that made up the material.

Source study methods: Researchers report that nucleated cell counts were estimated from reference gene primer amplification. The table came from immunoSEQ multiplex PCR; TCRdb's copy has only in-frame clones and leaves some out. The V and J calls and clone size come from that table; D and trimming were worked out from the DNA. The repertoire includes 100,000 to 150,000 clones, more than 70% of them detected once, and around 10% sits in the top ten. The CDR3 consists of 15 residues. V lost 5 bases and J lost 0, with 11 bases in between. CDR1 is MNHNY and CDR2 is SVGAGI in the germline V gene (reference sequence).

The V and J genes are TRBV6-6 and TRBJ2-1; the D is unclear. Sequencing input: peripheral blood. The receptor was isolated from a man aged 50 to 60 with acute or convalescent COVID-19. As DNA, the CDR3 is TGTGCCAGCAGTCCGGGTTCACGCTCCTACAATGAGCAGTTCTTC. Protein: CASSPGSRSYNEQFF.